The 22 T cell receptor beta chains given below trace back to one sample, sequenced in a study of neurological immune-mediated disorders. TCRdb fed the 5' RACE reads into MiXCR, producing one record per CDR3 protein. Of roughly 100,000 distinct CDR3 sequences listed, roughly 3.5% are singletons. The sequencing input was PBMCs. These receptors were taken from a woman aged 50 to 60 with multiple sclerosis.

There are many counts of this clonotype. This sequence joins TRBV6-5 and TRBJ1-6; no definite D call. This CDR3 has 14 residues. Trimming took off 2 bases at V and 10 bases at J, with 12 bases between the two ends. Germline V gives CDR1 MNHEY, CDR2 SVGAGI. The CDR3 coding sequence is TGTGCCAGCAGTTACAGTGGTTCCGGCTCACCCCTCCACTTT. As protein: CASSYSGSGSPLHF.

This clonotype appeared many times. CDR3 sequence: CSARSDSSYEQYF. CDR3 coding DNA: TGCAGTGCTAGAAGTGACAGTTCCTACGAGCAGTACTTC. V and J are TRBV20-1 and TRBJ2-7; the D gene is possibly TRBD1 (5 bases). V was shortened by 2 bases and J by 1 base, with 9 bases between the two germline ends. The CDR3 sequence is 13 residues long. Looked up from germline, CDR1 is DFQATT and CDR2 is SNEGSKA (reference sequence).

This clonotype has a count of ten or more. The chain recombines TRBV4-3 with TRBJ2-2; 12 bases are a match to TRBD1. J lost 6 bases, V lost 4 bases, and 12 bases had no gene match. The CDR3 runs to 18 residues. Germline CDR1 reads LGHNA; CDR2 reads YSLEER. CDR3 sequence reads: CASSRGGYRDRGPGELFF. In DNA, the CDR3 is TGCGCCAGCAGCCGAGGGGGGTACCGGGACAGGGGGCCCGGGGAGCTGTTTTTT.

At least ten counts were recorded for this clonotype. The rearrangement uses TRBV9 and TRBJ2-7, with a tentative D call TRBD2 (5 bases). This CDR3 region has 15 residues. V was pared by 0 bases and J by 0 bases, with 10 bases between. Per germline, CDR1 SGDLS and CDR2 YYNGEE. The CDR3 is CASSVVGDSSYEQYF. DNA for the CDR3: TGTGCCAGCAGCGTAGTCGGGGATAGCTCCTACGAGCAGTACTTC.

This clonotype was observed many times. The rearrangement links TRBV28 to TRBJ2-1; 7 bases are shared with TRBD2. Germline assignment: CDR1 MDHEN and CDR2 SYDVKM. V lost 6 bases to trimming and J lost 5 bases; unmatched junction nucleotides: 10. The CDR3 has 15 residues. CDR3: CASRLGGGYNNEQFF. The CDR3 DNA is TGTGCCAGCAGACTGGGGGGGGGATATAACAATGAGCAGTTCTTC.

At least ten counts were recorded for this clonotype. The V gene is TRBV21-1, the J gene TRBJ1-3; no check of the table's D call, TRBD1, against the DNA was made. TRBV21-1 is designated a pseudogene. This CDR3 has 17 amino acids. The CDR3 DNA reads as TGTGCCAGCAGCAAAGCTTGTGACAGAAACTCTGGAAACACCATATATTTT. Its translation: CASSKACDRNSGNTIYF.

The genes are TRBV6-5 and TRBJ1-1, with TRBD1 matching 7 bases. V lost 4 bases and J lost 0; bases outside the gene matches: 14. There are 18 residues in the CDR3. Germline CDR1 reads MNHEY; CDR2 reads SVGAGI. DNA of the CDR3: TGTGCCAGCAGTTCACCCCGGAGGCAGGGGGGAATGAACACTGAAGCTTTCTTT. Translated, it gives CASSSPRRQGGMNTEAFF.

This clonotype was counted ten times or more. The V and J genes are TRBV5-1 and TRBJ2-3, with 15 bases matching TRBD2. Germline V gene sequence: CDR1 SGHRS, CDR2 YFSETQ. This CDR3 spans 17 amino acids. V gave up 4 bases and J gave up 2 bases; unmatched junction bases: 5. The CDR3, as DNA: TGCGCCAGCAGCACCGGGACTAGCGGGGGGTACACAGATACGCAGTATTTT. This sequence encodes CASSTGTSGGYTDTQYF.

This clonotype was found many times. This chain links TRBV18 with TRBJ2-5; 8 bases are a match to TRBD1. The CDR3 runs to 16 residues. CDR1 and CDR2 (germline): KGHSH, LQKENI. V dropped 6 bases and J dropped 5; count of bases not matched to a gene: 14. In nucleotides, the CDR3 is TGTGCCAGCTCCCCTATGAGGCAGGGGGCCGGGGAGACCCAGTACTTC. Amino acids: CASSPMRQGAGETQYF.

Many counts were recorded for this clonotype. This chain connects TRBV20-1 to TRBJ2-7; D gene unclear. Trimming removed 1 base from V and 0 bases from J, with 7 bases in between. The CDR3 covers 13 residues. The germline CDR1 and CDR2 sequences are DFQATT and SNEGSKA (reference sequence). CDR3 nucleotide sequence: TGCAGTGCTAGAGCGGCCCTCTCCTACGAGCAGTACTTC. Its protein is CSARAALSYEQYF.

This clonotype was counted many times. The chain employs TRBV5-1 and TRBJ2-1; 8 nucleotides align to TRBD2. Germline V CDR1 and CDR2: SGHRS, YFSETQ. This CDR3 spans 17 amino acids. V dropped 0 bases and J dropped 7; count of bases not matched to a gene: 12. The CDR3 is CASSLAYSGGLDNEQFF. CDR3 sequence (DNA): TGCGCCAGCAGCTTGGCTTATTCGGGGGGGCTGGATAATGAGCAGTTCTTC.

At least ten counts were recorded for this clonotype. The chain joins TRBV5-5 to TRBJ1-6; 9 nucleotides match TRBD1. Germline V lookup: CDR1 SGHKS, CDR2 YYEKEE (reference sequence). The CDR3 totals 14 residues. The trim removed 2 bases at V and 11 bases at J, leaving 5 bases unmatched. The CDR3 loop is CASSFRDRVTPLHF. The CDR3 region has the DNA TGTGCCAGCAGCTTCCGGGACAGGGTGACACCCCTCCACTTT.

Many counts were recorded for this clonotype. V usage is TRBV20-1 and J usage is TRBJ1-5, with D maybe TRBD1 (6 bases). Looked up from germline, CDR1 is DFQATT and CDR2 is SNEGSKA (reference sequence). CDR3 size: 15 residues. V was shortened by 5 bases and J by 3 bases, with 17 bases between the two germline ends. CDR3 protein: CSARGSGTLNQPQHF. The CDR3 DNA reads TGCAGTGCTCGCGGCTCCGGGACACTCAATCAGCCCCAGCATTTT.

This clonotype came up many times. This chain uses TRBV12-3 or TRBV12-4 with TRBJ1-6; no firm D call. V was clipped by 3 bases and J by 9 bases, with 6 bases between them. The CDR3 contains 12 residues. The CDR3 protein is CASSLLGSPLHF. The DNA for the CDR3 is TGTGCCAGCAGTTTGTTAGGTTCACCCCTCCACTTT.

This clonotype was seen at least ten times. The J gene is TRBJ1-5, the V gene TRBV12-3 or TRBV12-4, with D possibly matching TRBD1 (5 bases). V was clipped by 7 bases and J by 8 bases, with 15 bases between them. The CDR3 spans 13 residues. CDR3 in amino acids: CASTPPGGEPQHF. CDR3 coding DNA: TGTGCCAGCACCCCGCCCGGGGGGGAGCCCCAGCATTTT.

This clonotype has at least ten counts. The chain carries TRBV20-1 and TRBJ2-1; D gene ambiguous. V gave up 6 bases and J gave up 3 bases, with 15 bases separating them. The CDR3 consists of 14 residues. The germline V gene has CDR1 DFQATT and CDR2 SNEGSKA (reference sequence). The CDR3 bases are TGCAGTGCGCCCGTCGCAGGTGTCTACAATGAGCAGTTCTTC. This translates into CSAPVAGVYNEQFF.

This clonotype was seen repeatedly, ten times or more. This chain joins TRBV11-3 and TRBJ1-2; D is undetermined. The CDR3 totals 11 residues. Trimming shortened V by 3 bases and J by 14 bases, and 13 bases separated the two germline ends. The germline V gene has CDR1 SGHNT and CDR2 YENEEA. The CDR3 DNA reads as TGTGCCAGCAGCTTCCCTGAAGGAAGGACCTTC. As protein: CASSFPEGRTF.

This clonotype was seen repeatedly, ten times or more. This rearrangement joins TRBV11-2 to TRBJ1-1; D is unclear. CDR3 size: 18 residues. V was shortened by 2 bases and J by 5 bases, with 24 bases between the two germline ends. Germline V gene sequence: CDR1 SGHAT, CDR2 FQNNGV. The CDR3 loop reads CASSLLPVPTGWSTEAFF. CDR3 DNA sequence: TGTGCCAGCAGCTTACTACCTGTACCGACCGGTTGGAGTACTGAAGCTTTCTTT.

In its sample, this clonotype was seen many times. The germline gene is not matched at one end of the junction; a read error may be the cause. The chain links TRBV5-1 to TRBJ2-4; 7 positions agree with TRBD1. In germline, CDR1 is SGHRS, CDR2 YFSETQ. The CDR3 sequence is 16 residues long. The chain's CDR3 is CASSLNTGAAKNIQYF. CDR3 nucleotides: TGCGCCAGTAGCTTAAATACAGGGGCGGCCAAAAACATTCAGTACTTC.

There are many counts of this clonotype. The chain has TRBV7-2 and TRBJ2-1, with D perhaps matching TRBD2 (7 bases). Trimming left V 5 bases short and J 10 bases short, with 27 bases between. This CDR3 has 17 amino acids. Germline CDR1 SGHTA, CDR2 FQGNSA. The CDR3 DNA sequence: TGTGCCAGCAGCCCCGCGTCGGGCGGGGGCCTCGGGGGGGAGCAGTTCTTC. It yields the protein CASSPASGGGLGGEQFF.

This clonotype was observed at least ten times. V usage is TRBV7-2 and J usage is TRBJ1-3; the D gene is possibly TRBD1 (5 bases). Germline values: CDR1 SGHTA, CDR2 FQGNSA. This CDR3 comprises 15 residues. V dropped 5 bases and J dropped 0 bases, with 11 bases sitting between them. This CDR3 reads CASSPRQSSGNTIYF. In DNA form, the CDR3 reads TGTGCCAGCAGCCCTAGACAGAGCTCTGGAAACACCATATATTTT. Full variable domain (remainder filled in from reference TRBV7-2 and TRBJ1-3): GAGVSQSPSNKVTEKGKDVELRCDPISGHTALYWYRQSLGQGLEFLIYFQGNSAPDKSGLPSDRFSAERTGGSVSTLTIQRTQQEDSAVYLCASSPRQSSGNTIYFGEGSWLTVV.

This clonotype was counted many times. The chain combines TRBV5-1 with TRBJ1-1; TRBD1 matches at 11 bases. V trimming: 0 bases; J trimming: 5 bases; junction bases outside the gene matches: 6. The CDR3 has 16 residues. In germline, CDR1 is SGHRS, CDR2 YFSETQ. CDR3 residues: CASSLAGQGARTEAFF. CDR3 coding DNA: TGCGCCAGCAGCTTGGCCGGACAGGGGGCAAGGACTGAAGCTTTCTTT.